This T cell receptor beta chain was profiled in a study of cytomegalovirus exposure and HLA in healthy donors (dated by TCRdb to the late 2010s). For the wider study: An earlier analysis of some 620 of the donors reported 276 Gb of sequence data and 117 million unique TCR beta sequences obtained from around 170 million T cells. An early release covering approximately 600 HLA-typed donors comprised approximately 290 gigabases of sequencing data and around 85 million unique TCR sequences. Every repertoire in the discovery cohort had been generated on one and the same sequencing platform. Across 300 to 400 genotyped donors of the cohort, an average of roughly 230,000 unique TCR beta nucleotide sequences per donor were sequenced, and roughly 18% of those sequences were non-productive. In the later analysis, no new phenotypic data were used to find candidate immune exposures; instead, reliance was placed on TCR beta sequences and their occurrence across donors. To predict cytomegalovirus infection status, the study combined high-throughput TCR immunosequencing, statistical association of individual TCRs with disease status, and machine learning. Of the 350 to 450 genotyped donors, over 65% fell in the genetic ancestry cluster associated with self-reported Caucasian donors. The aim of the study was to test whether cataloging public T cell receptors could identify signatures of past pathogen exposure. In a later analysis, previously published TCR beta repertoires from 666 donors were re-analyzed and high-resolution HLA genotyping was added so that TCR occurrence patterns could be studied. The study used immunosequencing to profile the T cell repertoires of approximately 690 subjects and linked those repertoires to cytomegalovirus serostatus. In a later genetic analysis, genome-wide SNP genotypes for about 65% of the roughly 700 donors were used, and that subset was treated as a discovery cohort. In an earlier analysis of a few hundred of the donors, high-throughput TCR beta sequencing was used to judge whether each TCR beta V gene segment behaved as functional or pseudogenic. Besides the first cohort of 666 subjects, a separate validation cohort made up of over a hundred different subjects was used. Donor age, sex, ethnicity and CMV serostatus were compiled alongside the repertoire data. HLA typing included class I and class II loci at four-digit resolution. Several DR-DQ haplotypes were handled as single units for association and clustering because linkage in the cohort was strong. The number of donors typed differed by locus, with about 629-640 for A, B, C, DRB1 and DQB1, more than 500 for DQA1, over 600 for DPA1, and around 460 for DPB1.

The cohort was made up of several hundred healthy bone marrow donors. At the time of sampling, all cohort members were nominally healthy, though unrecorded immune exposures were likely present. The donor was CMV seronegative and belonged to the group of 352 seronegative cohort members. A peripheral blood sample was provided by each donor, and peripheral blood mononuclear cells were used for TCR beta sequencing. Genomic DNA extraction from the blood cell samples was performed with the Qiagen DNeasy Blood Extraction Kit. Trimming takes 0 bases from V and 4 bases from J, and the germline ends sit 15 bases apart. The cysteine opens and the phenylalanine closes a CDR3 of 16 amino acids. Of all the DNA, just the CDR3 is kept, 48 bases in frame from base 1. The germline V gene encodes CDR1 MNHNS and CDR2 SASEGT. Turning to this clone: Which antigen it targets is not known. Base qualities are missing; no much larger clone stands one base away.

The paper's findings and limits, for the study overall: A later genetic analysis associated a missense DCLRE1C variant with V-gene and J-gene trimming of TCR beta chains, and an independent cohort replicated the association. A further reported finding was that TCR beta sequences accurately predicted the HLA-A and HLA-B alleles for most subjects in the first cohort. Because HLA typing was unavailable for some donors at each locus, only the typed subset was used in association tests. The study listed 164 TCR beta chains as associated with cytomegalovirus. According to a later genetic analysis, donors in an Asian-associated ancestry cluster had fewer N-insertions in productive TCRs than the approximately 630-donor mean. A cluster of highly shared sequence variants was judged likely to represent a technical artifact of the sequencing pipeline. In a later analysis, several top co-occurrence clusters were reported to appear linked to parvovirus B19, influenza, CMV and Epstein-Barr virus. Immune exposure information for the cohort was limited to CMV serostatus. Across donors, most TCR sequences were observed very rarely, whereas some public TCRs were present in many individuals. Some IMGT-functional V segments, including TRBV6-2 and TRBV6-3, could not be told apart with the 87-base-pair reads, so those segments were excluded. In a later analysis, TCR association rates were found to vary across HLA loci, with the most associated TCRs seen for DRB1 alleles and the fewest for HLA-C alleles. In an earlier analysis of under 600 of the donors, most TCR beta V segments were observed in productive rearrangements about 87% or about 30% of the time, broadly matching IMGT annotations. Cytomegalovirus status was reported to be diagnosed by the classifier with high specificity and sensitivity in both the original and validation cohorts. Strong co-occurrence of HLA alleles, especially DR and DQ, made assigning TCR associations to individual alleles difficult. Presence/absence analyses assumed roughly uniform sequencing depth across donors, an assumption that may not hold. Correlated functional status among segregating V segments might reflect linkage disequilibrium, but an unknown experimental factor could not be ruled out. Because counts were too low, about 18 rarely observed V segments, including chromosome 9 orphons, were excluded from the earlier analysis of around 590 of the donors. In a later analysis, most CMV-associated TCR beta chains were found to appear HLA-restricted, with HLA associations seemingly driven largely by CMV exposure. In a later analysis, around 15,000 TCR beta sequences were associated with specific HLA alleles at a false discovery rate of 0.05. In a later analysis, HLA-associated TCR beta chains showed more clonal expansion and lower generation probabilities than non-associated chains that were equally common. In vitro tests confirmed that a few of the cytomegalovirus-associated TCR beta chains recognize cytomegalovirus antigens. It was suggested by the authors that the approach could potentially be generalized to other disease states and immunological phenotypes. Only TCR beta chains were sequenced in this cohort, and the absence of alpha or paired-chain data limited detectable features.

The library was obtained by the immunoSEQ multiplex PCR assay. For the multiplex PCR, a mixture combining 60 forward primers for TCR Vbeta segments and 13 reverse primers for TCR Jbeta segments was used. The CDR3 region of rearranged TCR beta genes was amplified from genomic DNA by a multiplex PCR assay. The amplified TCR beta libraries were sequenced on the Illumina HiSeq System as 87-base-pair reads. The authors processed their data as follows. A later analysis tallied about 77 million unique TCR beta chains across the 666 repertoires, and approximately 12 million of those chains were shared by two or more donors. Raw reads were error-corrected and collapsed into unique sequences by a nearest-neighbor algorithm in which closely related sequences were merged to remove PCR and sequencing errors. Alignment of CDR3 sequences to IMGT reference sequences was used to assign V, D and J gene segments. For a sequence to be retained, a match of at least six nucleotides to both a V gene segment and a J gene segment was required. A rearrangement was called productive if the CDR3 had no stop codons and remained in frame with V and J, and every other rearrangement was called non-productive. CDR3 was defined by IMGT convention, running from the second conserved V-encoded cysteine to the conserved J-encoded phenylalanine. The earlier analysis of roughly 590 of the donors excluded any sequence lacking an unambiguous match to a single V gene segment. In an earlier analysis of approximately 500 of the donors, a V segment was called functional when productive rearrangements were above 56.7%, and segregating when the standard deviation between donors exceeded 5%. A statistical classification framework was built for diagnosing cytomegalovirus status from the catalog of TCR beta chain sequences. A later analysis assigned V and J genes by comparing TCR nucleotide sequences with IMGT/GENE-DB human TR gene sequences. A later analysis assigned CDR3 sequences and most-parsimonious VDJ recombination scenarios with the TCRdist pipeline. In a later analysis, every TCR beta chain was defined by the combination of its CDR3 amino acid sequence and its V-gene family, and reads without a unique V-gene family were dropped. In a later analysis, some 600 highly shared, low-generation-probability nucleotide sequences were removed to address suspected cross-contamination and a sequencing artifact. In a later analysis, a clonal expansion index was calculated for each public chain from normalized within-repertoire ranks of inferred template counts. A later analysis computed generation probabilities with a VDJ recombination model fitted to out-of-frame rearrangements, and checked the results against IGoR. A later analysis scored TCR-TCR, TCR-HLA and TCR-CMV co-occurrence with hypergeometric tests, applying a repertoire-size bias correction to TCR pairs. A later analysis estimated false discovery rates by permuting HLA or CMV assignments 20 times. In a later analysis, co-occurring TCRs were grouped with DBSCAN, and TCRdist sequence similarity was added when clustering was performed within HLA-allele-positive subsets. Repertoires with fewer than 30,000 or more than 120,000 public chains were left out of co-occurrence clustering, as were five repertoires with anomalous nucleotide sharing. Sourced from immuneACCESS, this table was stored by TCRdb with only in-frame sequences that have V and J called. A share of the clones is absent; for the studies checked, an unresolved V gene accounts for under half, and the remainder has no known explanation. V, J and clone size are taken as reported in that table, and D and trimming were inferred from the DNA itself. The sample table holds over 110,000 clones, of which 70% to 85% were seen once. The ten biggest clones cover approximately 2.3% of the sample.

The receptor was derived from a male donor in good health and CMV-seronegative. The chain uses TRBV6-1 and TRBJ1-2; D gene: possibly TRBD1, on 6 matching bases. The sample comprised PBMCs. The nucleotides are TGTGCCAGCAGTGAAGCTGATTCAACAGGGCTCTATGGCTACACCTTC. It specifies CASSEADSTGLYGYTF.